The source of this T cell receptor beta chain is a study of early T cells in non-severe SARS-CoV-2 infection. About the research overall: Sequenced bulk RNA came from whole blood that was unsorted, and chains were unpaired. Study findings and constraints: Lookups in VDJdb leaned toward anti-spike CD8 responses and missed private and CD4 specificities.

This clonotype was seen repeatedly, ten times or more. Antigen specificity is unknown. Each cDNA molecule carried a unique molecular identifier. TCRdb passed the 5' RACE reads through MiXCR, listing each CDR3 protein once. The sample lists approximately 70,000 distinct CDR3 sequences, more than 3.5% occurring once. Here the sequenced sample was whole blood, taken at baseline. This TCR derives from an adult who was a healthcare worker with PCR-confirmed SARS-CoV-2 infection or an uninfected control (not recorded which). The donor label of this sample is uncertain.

In DNA form, the CDR3 reads TGTGCCAGCAGGGCGCCCGTCGGGCGCGAGCAGTACTTC. It specifies CASRAPVGREQYF. The genes are TRBV6-5 and TRBJ2-7; no definite D call. The CDR3 covers 13 residues. V lost 6 bases and J lost 6, with 15 bases in between. Germline CDR1 MNHEY, CDR2 SVGAGI.